These 2 T cell receptor beta chains were sequenced from one sample in a study of blood T cell repertoires in COVID-19 (dated by TCRdb to about 2020). The library relied on the immunoSEQ multiplex PCR assay. TCRdb took this table from immuneACCESS and kept in-frame rearrangements with V and J called. Such tables lack part of the clones; where checked against another copy, unresolved V genes explain under half of the gap, and the rest is unexplained. For this sample there are around 180,000 clones; 70% to 85% appear just once. The ten largest clones capture approximately 12% of the sample. The specimen was PBMCs or T cells enriched from blood (not recorded which). Source of these receptors: a man in his forties or fifties who had recovered from COVID-19.

The chain joins TRBV6-5 to TRBJ1-3, with D possibly TRBD1 on 6 matching bases. CDR3 length: 15 amino acids. Between the trimmed V and J ends, which lost 5 bases and 2 bases, there was a span of 13 bases. Germline V gene lookup returns CDR1 MNHEY and CDR2 SVGAGI. This CDR3 reads CASSLQGATGNTIYF. The DNA for the CDR3 is TGTGCCAGCAGTCTACAGGGAGCTACTGGAAACACCATATATTTT.

The chain couples TRBV6-5 to TRBJ1-2; TRBD1 might be the D (6 bases). The CDR3 length is 12 residues. V gave up 8 bases and J gave up 7 bases, with 14 bases separating them. The germline CDR1 and CDR2 sequences are MNHEY and SVGAGI. In DNA, the CDR3 is TGTGCCAGCGGTCGGGGACATCTTGGCTACACCTTC. It specifies CASGRGHLGYTF.